The text below deals with one T cell receptor (beta chain). It lacks a known antigen. Per-nucleotide qualities are absent, and no much larger clonotype sits a single base away. This specimen belongs to a study of blood T cell repertoires in COVID-19 (dated by TCRdb to the early 2020s). Describing the broader study: Samples covering the acute and convalescent phases of COVID-19 were provided by collaborators in the United States, Italy and Spain. The material from the prospective study consisted of cDNA or gDNA derived from T cells, B-cell-depleted T cells, or PBMCs. Where HLA class I and class II types were available, the types were taken from metadata supplied by the sample provider, not from assay-based typing. Samples came from the ongoing ImmuneRACE study (first 160 participants) plus 1,254 subjects from 6 global collaborators. Nearly every sample came with metadata listing a de-identified subject ID, COVID-19 status, age in years and sex. Subjects who had been exposed to COVID-19, were actively infected with it, or had recovered from it provided the deeply sampled blood TCRbeta repertoires that made up the dataset. The repertoires were made available in a free public database intended to serve as a resource for research on the immune response to SARS-CoV-2. The research as a whole found: Clinical and demographic metadata were provided uncurated, with the amount varying by source and participant.

Whole blood was collected in K2EDTA tubes by collaborating institutions according to the institutions' own protocols. Collaborator samples were shipped for TCRbeta analysis as frozen whole blood, isolated PBMCs, or DNA extracted from either sample type. TCRbeta CDR3 regions were amplified from genomic DNA by means of the immunoSEQ Assay, a bias-controlled multiplex PCR. As for how the authors treated the data: The number of nucleated cells in each sample was estimated by amplification of reference gene primers within the assay. To quantify the absolute abundance of each unique TCRbeta CDR3 rearrangement, sequence reads were collapsed and filtered. For each sample, productive Simpson clonality was calculated by taking the square root of Simpson's diversity index across productive rearrangements. Held by TCRdb, this immuneACCESS table contains in-frame sequences only and omits some clones. Under half of the omission traces to an unresolved V gene where checked; the cause of the rest is unknown. That table supplies the V and J calls and clone size; D and trimming were determined from the DNA. The sample table records 100,000 to 150,000 clones; around nine tenths of these occur just once. The top ten hold roughly 2.2% of the sample.

The CDR3 starts with the cysteine, ends with the phenylalanine, and has 16 residues. This entry keeps only the CDR3 DNA: 48 bases, framed from base 1. V has 0 bases trimmed and J has 3 bases trimmed; junction bases matching no gene number 5. The CDR1 and CDR2 encoded by the germline V gene (reference sequence) are LGHDT and YNNKEL. The chain is assembled from TRBV3-1 (or the pseudogene TRBV3-2) and TRBJ2-7, and 10 bases in between align with TRBD1. This TCR was recovered from a woman aged 45-59 years with acute or convalescent COVID-19. The sequencing input was peripheral blood. CDR3 loop: CASSQESRTGGYEQYF. The bases read TGTGCCAGCAGCCAAGAGTCAAGGACAGGGGGCTACGAGCAGTACTTC.